The 2 T cell receptor beta chains given below trace back to one sample, sequenced in a study of human T cells and chemical hapten exposure. Time point described: healthy volunteer bleed at 2 weeks. Whole blood, unfractionated, served as the material for total RNA extraction. TCRdb passed the RACE reads through MiXCR, listing each CDR3 protein once. Seen here are 85,000 to 95,000 distinct CDR3 sequences, about 8.7% observed once, and the top ten hold approximately 2.8%. The specimen sequenced was whole blood. The receptors here all came from a female donor in good health. Some clones in this sample may be carry-over from other donors' samples.

The V call is TRBV28, the J call TRBJ2-3, with 12 bases matching TRBD2. Trimming cost V 5 bases and J 3 bases; bases outside gene matches: 9. The CDR3 consists of 17 residues. Germline values: CDR1 MDHEN, CDR2 SYDVKM. CDR3 amino acids: CASSSPSTSGRTDTQYF. The CDR3, as DNA: TGTGCCAGCAGTAGCCCCTCGACTAGCGGGAGAACAGATACGCAGTATTTT.

This chain uses TRBV12-3 or TRBV12-4 with TRBJ2-5; D not certain. Trimming left V 2 bases short and J 3 bases short, with 10 bases between. The CDR3 extends over 14 amino acids. CDR3 protein: CASSLKRTKETQYF. DNA of the CDR3: TGTGCCAGCAGTTTAAAAAGAACTAAAGAGACCCAGTACTTC.